This section outlines one T cell receptor (beta chain) sequence together with its context. The antigen remains undetermined. The PCR ran on 60 Vbeta and 13 Jbeta primers. Clones were read by immunoSEQ multiplex PCR, and TCRdb kept only the in-frame ones, dropping some. The repertoire consists of around 150,000 clones, with around 83% occurring once and the leading ten covering roughly 4.5%. This CDR3 spans 15 amino acids. Germline V gene lookup returns CDR1 MDHEN and CDR2 SYDVKM. The ends lost 5 bases at V and 2 bases at J; junction bases unmatched: 7. Participants comprised healthy donors of bone marrow. Though nominally healthy at sampling, donors likely had unrecorded immune exposures. The sample is drawn from a study of cytomegalovirus exposure and HLA in healthy donors. The study's findings and limits: TCR beta V- and J-gene trimming, according to a later analysis, was linked to a missense DCLRE1C variant.

The sequenced material came from PBMCs. This chain connects TRBV28 to TRBJ1-2; TRBD1 aligns across 8 bases. This receptor was identified in a man aged 50-59 years in good health and CMV-seropositive. The CDR3 sequence: CASSQFDRGNYGYTF. The CDR3 DNA sequence: TGTGCCAGCAGTCAATTTGACAGGGGAAACTATGGCTACACCTTC.